This TCR beta chain was sequenced in a study of blood T cell repertoires in COVID-19. V lost 0 bases and J lost 10, with 17 bases in between. Per germline, CDR1 SGHTS and CDR2 YDEGEE. The CDR3 is 16 amino acids. Profiling relied on immunoSEQ multiplex PCR, and the TCRdb table lists in-frame clones only, not all of them. The sample lists about 50,000 clones; about 88% were seen once. The sequenced material came from peripheral blood. The TCR comes from a man aged 50-59 years with active COVID-19. The chain uses TRBV5-8 and TRBJ1-6; perhaps TRBD1 as D (6 bases). The CDR3 is CASSLDLGAILSPLHF. The CDR3 DNA follows: TGTGCCAGCAGCTTGGACTTGGGGGCTATACTCTCACCCCTCCACTTT. The full variable domain, with the rest looked up from reference TRBV5-8 and TRBJ1-6, is EAGVTQSPTHLIKTRGQQATLRCSPISGHTSVYWYQQALGLGLQFLLWYDEGEERNRGNFPPRFSGRQFPNYSSELNVNALELEDSALYLCASSLDLGAILSPLHFGNGTRLTVT.